A single sample gave rise to the 17 T cell receptor beta chains below, sequenced in a study of regulatory T cells in long-lasting Graves disease (dated by TCRdb to the early 2020s). Read against the paper, the sample's time point label means: newly diagnosed GD, antithyroid drugs for less than 3 months. For both TCR sequencing and RNA sequencing, RNA was extracted from PBMCs using TRIzol. The receptor library was made with multiplex PCR. TCRdb lists the instrument as Illumina HiSeq 4000. iRepertoire HTBI primers and Arm-PCR amplification of CDR3 regions were used to construct TCR beta libraries. In TCRdb, the public reads were trimmed at Q25 with fastp and aligned with MiXCR, with productive beta chains retained. Entries are consolidated by CDR3 protein sequence, retaining the most common genes and DNA. This sample comprises 350,000 to 500,000 distinct CDR3 sequences, less than 20% of them detected only once. The ten largest clones add up to approximately 22% of the sample.

These same records also appear under a second study, on T cells in Graves' hyperthyroidism and ophthalmopathy.

The material was peripheral blood mononuclear cells (PBMCs), obtained at new diagnosis, from a patient treated with antithyroid drugs. These receptor sequences come from a woman between 18 and 29 years old with Graves disease. Donor details come from another sample of the same person, matched by shared clones.

The chain links TRBV29-1 to TRBJ2-2, with 11 nucleotides matching TRBD2. J gave up 6 bases and V 3 bases, and 6 bases lay outside the gene matches. Germline values: CDR1 SQVTM, CDR2 ANQGSEA. This CDR3 region has 15 residues. In DNA form, the CDR3 reads TGCAGCGTTGACCTAGCGGGAGGTAACGCCGGGGAGCTGTTTTTT. This gives the protein CSVDLAGGNAGELFF.

In this sample, this clonotype turned up many times. The chain uses TRBV2 and TRBJ2-7; no firm D call. Trimming cost V 5 bases and J 4 bases, with 9 bases left between them. Germline V lookup: CDR1 SNHLY, CDR2 FYNNEI. This CDR3 has 12 residues. The CDR3 here is CASSTTTYEQYF. CDR3 nucleotides: TGTGCCAGCAGTACCACAACTTACGAGCAGTACTTC.

This clonotype was seen a few times. The chain has TRBV6-2 or TRBV6-3 and TRBJ1-1; tentatively, D is TRBD1 (5 bases). This CDR3 contains 15 residues. Trimming removed 4 bases at V and 11 bases at J, with 23 bases between. Germline V gene sequence: CDR1 MNHEY, CDR2 SVGEGT. CDR3 sequence reads: CASSFERGRDLGAFF. Here the CDR3 DNA reads TGTGCCAGCAGTTTCGAGCGAGGGAGGGACCTTGGCGCTTTCTTT.

This clonotype was found a few times. The chain joins TRBV7-3 to TRBJ2-2, with no clear D. CDR3 length equals 13 residues. Per the germline V gene, CDR1 is SGHTA and CDR2 is FQGTGA. The V and J ends lost 6 bases and 0 bases respectively, with 5 bases between them. The DNA of the CDR3 is TGTGCCAGCAGTATTACGAACACCGGGGAGCTGTTTTTT. Protein: CASSITNTGELFF.

V and J are TRBV7-2 and TRBJ2-3; 14 nucleotides line up with TRBD2. Germline V gene sequence: CDR1 SGHTA, CDR2 FQGNSA. CDR3 size: 13 residues. V shed 5 bases, J shed 10 bases, and the junction held 2 bases outside the gene matches. This chain's CDR3 is CASSLTSGRAQYF. DNA for the CDR3: TGTGCCAGCAGCCTGACTAGCGGGAGGGCGCAGTATTTT.

The rearrangement uses TRBV15 and TRBJ2-1, with 9 bases identical to TRBD2. Trimming removed 3 bases from V and 4 bases from J; junction bases left unmatched: 4. The CDR3 covers 15 residues. From germline, CDR1 is LNHNV and CDR2 YYDKDF (reference sequence). The CDR3 sequence: CATSRTSGGYNEQFF. The CDR3 nucleotides are TGTGCCACCAGCAGGACTAGCGGAGGATACAATGAGCAGTTCTTC.

Turning to this clonotype: This may stem from a read error, because a much larger clone lies one nucleotide away. The J gene is TRBJ1-6, the V gene TRBV12-3 or TRBV12-4; the D gene is possibly TRBD1 (6 bases). The CDR3 has 12 residues. Here the CDR3 reads CASTNRESPPHF. The CDR3 nucleotides are TGTGCCAGCACCAACAGGGAGTCACCCCCCCACTTT.

This clonotype appeared once. The V gene is TRBV12-3 or TRBV12-4, the J gene TRBJ1-3; D remains unclear. V lost 6 bases to trimming and J lost 0 bases, with 9 bases between them. The CDR3 loop spans 14 amino acids. CDR3 coding DNA: TGTGCCAGCAGCTTCGTCTTCTCTGGAAACACCATATATTTT. It is translated as CASSFVFSGNTIYF.

This clonotype has at least ten counts. The CDR3 DNA is TGTGCCAGCAGCTTAGAGGCAGGGGATACCTACGAGCAGTACTTC. Translating it yields CASSLEAGDTYEQYF. The rearrangement uses TRBV11-3 and TRBJ2-7; a possible D gene is TRBD1 (6 bases). The CDR3 loop spans 15 amino acids. Per germline, CDR1 SGHNT and CDR2 YENEEA. V was pared by 0 bases and J by 2 bases, with 11 bases between.

This clonotype was recorded many times. The chain joins TRBV5-1 to TRBJ1-1; 11 nucleotides line up with TRBD1. CDR1 and CDR2 (germline): SGHRS, YFSETQ. CDR3 size: 17 residues. Unmatched junction bases numbered 11, after V lost 4 bases and J lost 3 bases. This chain's CDR3 is CASSQGQGADSYTEAFF. CDR3 sequence (DNA): TGCGCCAGCAGCCAAGGACAGGGGGCAGATTCGTACACTGAAGCTTTCTTT.

This clonotype occurred many times. The chain employs TRBV2 and TRBJ2-4; D not certain. V lost 4 bases, J lost 5 bases, and 3 bases lay in between. Germline loops: CDR1 SNHLY, CDR2 FYNNEI. The CDR3 is 11 residues long. The CDR3 nucleotides are TGTGCCAGCAGTGTTCAAAACATTCAGTACTTC. It is translated as CASSVQNIQYF.

Ten or more counts support this clonotype. This sequence joins TRBV6-1 and TRBJ2-1; D may be TRBD1 (6 bases). CDR1 and CDR2 from the germline V gene are MNHNS and SASEGT. The CDR3 has 14 residues. Between the trimmed V and J ends, which lost 7 bases and 6 bases, there was a span of 16 bases. This CDR3 reads CASKLGHHLNEQFF. The CDR3 DNA follows: TGTGCCAGCAAGTTGGGACATCACCTCAATGAGCAGTTCTTC.

This clonotype was seen ten or more times. The chain recombines TRBV28 with TRBJ2-5, with D maybe TRBD1 (6 bases). The V and J ends lost 5 bases and 0 bases respectively, with 13 bases between them. The germline V gene encodes CDR1 MDHEN and CDR2 SYDVKM. The length of the CDR3 is 15 residues. In nucleotides, the CDR3 is TGTGCCAGCAGTCGATCAGGGACAAACCAAGAGACCCAGTACTTC. Protein: CASSRSGTNQETQYF. Based on the CDR3 plus reference TRBV28 and TRBJ2-5, the full variable domain is DVKVTQSSRYLVKRTGEKVFLECVQDMDHENMFWYRQDPGLGLRLIYFSYDVKMKEKGDIPEGYSVSREKKERFSLILESASTNQTSMYLCASSRSGTNQETQYFGPGTRLLVL.

This clonotype was seen a few times. The rearrangement links TRBV28 to TRBJ1-2; no firm D call. This CDR3 spans 8 amino acids. Germline lookup yields CDR1 MDHEN and CDR2 SYDVKM. V was cut by 10 bases and J by 8 bases, with 5 bases left in between. The CDR3 bases are TGTGCCACTGGGGGCTACACCTTC. Translated, it gives CATGGYTF.

The V gene is TRBV30, the J gene TRBJ2-1, with D perhaps TRBD1 (5 bases). V was shortened by 0 bases and J by 3 bases, with 6 bases between the two germline ends. The CDR3 runs to 13 residues. Germline CDR1 and CDR2: GTSNPN and SVGIG (reference sequence). CDR3 in amino acids: CAWSVQDYNEQFF. The CDR3 DNA follows: TGTGCCTGGAGTGTACAGGACTACAATGAGCAGTTCTTC.

The CDR3 sequence is CASGSRLAGAGGELFF. CDR3 bases: TGTGCTAGTGGTTCGAGGCTAGCGGGAGCGGGCGGGGAGCTGTTTTTT. This chain connects TRBV12-5 to TRBJ2-2, with TRBD2 matching over 10 bases. Germline CDR1 is LGHNT and CDR2 is FRNRAP. The CDR3 consists of 16 residues. V lost 4 bases to trimming and J lost 7 bases; unmatched junction nucleotides: 9.

In its sample, this clonotype was seen many times. The chain has TRBV15 and TRBJ2-1; D gene unclear. V was shortened by 0 bases and J by 8 bases, with 14 bases between the two germline ends. CDR3 size: 15 residues. The germline V gene encodes CDR1 LNHNV and CDR2 YYDKDF (reference sequence). Here the CDR3 reads CATSRDTNRGDEQFF. Here the CDR3 DNA reads TGTGCCACCAGCAGAGATACGAACCGAGGCGATGAGCAGTTCTTC.